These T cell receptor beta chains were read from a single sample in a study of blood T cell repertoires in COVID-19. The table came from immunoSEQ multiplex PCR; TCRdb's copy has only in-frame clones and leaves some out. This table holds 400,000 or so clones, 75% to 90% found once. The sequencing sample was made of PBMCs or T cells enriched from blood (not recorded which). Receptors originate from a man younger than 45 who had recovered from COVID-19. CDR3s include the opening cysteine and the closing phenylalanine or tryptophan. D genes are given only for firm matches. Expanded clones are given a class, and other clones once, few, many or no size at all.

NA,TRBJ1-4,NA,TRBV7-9,CASSSGHAEREKLFF,TGTGCCAGCAGCTCCGGACACGCAGAGCGTGAAAAACTGTTTTTT
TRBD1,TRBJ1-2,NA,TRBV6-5,CASSYSTGVGYTF,TGTGCCAGCAGTTACTCGACAGGGGTAGGCTACACCTTC
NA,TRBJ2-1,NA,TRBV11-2,CASSVGQSSYNEQFF,TGTGCCAGCAGTGTTGGACAGTCCTCCTACAATGAGCAGTTCTTC
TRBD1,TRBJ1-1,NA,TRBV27,CASRGQGWLGTEAFF,TGTGCCAGCAGGGGACAGGGTTGGTTGGGCACTGAAGCTTTCTTT
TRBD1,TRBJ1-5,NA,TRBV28,CASRGQVSNQPQHF,TGTGCCAGCAGAGGACAGGTTAGCAATCAGCCCCAGCATTTT
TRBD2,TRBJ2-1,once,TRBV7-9,CASTSGGSYEQFF,TGTGCCAGCACCTCTGGCGGGAGTTATGAGCAGTTCTTC
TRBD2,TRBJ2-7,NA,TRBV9,CASSEGLAGGWEQYF,TGTGCCAGCAGCGAGGGACTAGCGGGAGGGTGGGAGCAGTACTTC
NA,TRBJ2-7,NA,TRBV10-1,CASSGTFGGQYF,TGCGCCAGCAGTGGGACCTTCGGAGGGCAGTACTTC
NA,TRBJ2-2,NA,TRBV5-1,CASSSAGTGELFF,TGCGCCAGCAGTTCGGCGGGAACCGGGGAGCTGTTTTTT
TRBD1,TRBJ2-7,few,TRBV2,CASSEATRGPYEQYF,TGTGCCAGCAGTGAAGCGACCAGGGGGCCCTACGAGCAGTACTTC
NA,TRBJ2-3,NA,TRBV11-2,CASSQRTISLTDTQYF,TGTGCCAGCAGCCAAAGGACTATATCTCTGACAGATACGCAGTATTTT
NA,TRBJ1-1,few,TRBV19,CASTPFGGDTEAFF,TGTGCCAGTACCCCTTTTGGGGGGGACACTGAAGCTTTCTTT
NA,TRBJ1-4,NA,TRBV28,CASSSPRGRSNEKLFF,TGTGCCAGCAGTTCCCCGCGTGGGCGATCTAATGAAAAACTGTTTTTT
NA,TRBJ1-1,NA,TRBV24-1,CATSDLKDSTFF,TGTGCCACCAGTGATTTGAAGGACAGTACTTTCTTT
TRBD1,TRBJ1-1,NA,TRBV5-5,CASSTNRDRALNTEAFF,TGTGCCAGCAGCACTAACCGGGACAGGGCTCTGAACACTGAAGCTTTCTTT
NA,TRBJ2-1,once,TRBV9,CASSVGAEQFF,TGTGCCAGCAGCGTAGGGGCTGAGCAGTTCTTC
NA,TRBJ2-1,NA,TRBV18,CASSPGGNPYNEQFF,TGTGCCAGCTCACCAGGGGGCAATCCCTACAATGAGCAGTTCTTC
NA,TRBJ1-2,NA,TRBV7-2,CASSLDPGLAYGYTF,TGTGCCAGCAGCTTAGACCCAGGGTTAGCCTATGGCTACACCTTC
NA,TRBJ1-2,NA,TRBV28,CASSLRGGYGYTF,TGTGCCAGCAGTTTACGGGGGGGTTATGGCTACACCTTC
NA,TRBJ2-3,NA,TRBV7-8,CASSRPPRGTQYF,TGTGCCAGCTCGCGGCCCCCTCGGGGTACGCAGTATTTT
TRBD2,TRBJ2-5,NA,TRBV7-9,CASSSGLVETQYF,TGTGCCAGCAGCTCCGGACTAGTAGAGACCCAGTACTTC
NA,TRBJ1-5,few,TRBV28,CASSFRWTGNQPQHF,TGTGCCAGCAGTTTCCGGTGGACAGGCAATCAGCCCCAGCATTTT
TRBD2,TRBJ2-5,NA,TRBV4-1,CASSQDTGGLKTQYF,TGCGCCAGCAGCCAAGATACGGGAGGGTTGAAGACCCAGTACTTC
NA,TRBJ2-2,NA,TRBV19,CASSIGSMDGELFF,TGTGCCAGTAGTATCGGTAGCATGGACGGGGAGCTGTTTTTT
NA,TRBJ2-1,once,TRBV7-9,CASSLGGSGWNEQFF,TGTGCCAGCAGCTTGGGTGGGAGTGGTTGGAATGAGCAGTTCTTC
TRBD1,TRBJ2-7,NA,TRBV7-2,CASSTLQGPYEQYF,TGTGCCAGCAGCACGTTACAGGGGCCCTACGAGCAGTACTTC
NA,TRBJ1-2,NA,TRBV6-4,CASSEEEGHYGYTF,TGTGCCAGCAGTGAGGAGGAGGGACACTATGGCTACACCTTC
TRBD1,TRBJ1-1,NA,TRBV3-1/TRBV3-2,CASSQFRQGRTEAFF,TGTGCCAGCAGCCAGTTCCGACAGGGACGAACTGAAGCTTTCTTT
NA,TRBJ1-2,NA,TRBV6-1,CASRSKGLDGYTF,TGTGCCAGCCGATCCAAAGGACTGGATGGCTACACCTTC
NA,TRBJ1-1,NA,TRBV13,CASLRGQLNTEAFF,TGTGCCAGCCTTAGGGGCCAGTTGAACACTGAAGCTTTCTTT
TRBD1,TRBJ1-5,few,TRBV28,CASSLGQGFRQPQHF,TGTGCCAGCAGTTTAGGACAGGGTTTCCGTCAGCCCCAGCATTTT
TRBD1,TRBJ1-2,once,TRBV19,CASSTTGDYGYTF,TGTGCCAGTAGTACCACAGGGGACTATGGCTACACCTTC
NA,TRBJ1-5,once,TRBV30,CAWSEGGNQPQHF,TGTGCCTGGAGTGAGGGGGGCAATCAGCCCCAGCATTTT
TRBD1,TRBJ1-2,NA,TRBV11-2,CASSLAGTGDGYTF,TGTGCCAGCAGCTTAGCCGGGACAGGGGATGGCTACACCTTC
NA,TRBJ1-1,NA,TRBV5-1,CASSSSDGGTEAFF,TGCGCCAGCAGCTCGTCGGACGGAGGGACTGAAGCTTTCTTT
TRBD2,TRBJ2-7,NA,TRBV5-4,CASSREDPYEQYF,TGTGCCAGCAGCCGGGAGGACCCCTACGAGCAGTACTTC
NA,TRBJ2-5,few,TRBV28,CASSLGTSRYQETQYF,TGTGCCAGCAGTTTAGGAACTAGCAGATACCAAGAGACCCAGTACTTC
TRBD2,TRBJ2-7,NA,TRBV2,CASSEAFGSGRRSTYEQYF,TGTGCCAGCAGTGAAGCATTCGGTAGCGGGAGGCGATCAACCTACGAGCAGTACTTC
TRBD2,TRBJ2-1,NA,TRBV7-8,CASSILAGGLEGYNEQFF,TGTGCCAGCAGCATCTTAGCGGGAGGCCTAGAGGGCTACAATGAGCAGTTCTTC
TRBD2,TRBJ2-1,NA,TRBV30,CARRAGGNEQFF,TGTGCTCGGCGTGCGGGGGGCAATGAGCAGTTCTTC